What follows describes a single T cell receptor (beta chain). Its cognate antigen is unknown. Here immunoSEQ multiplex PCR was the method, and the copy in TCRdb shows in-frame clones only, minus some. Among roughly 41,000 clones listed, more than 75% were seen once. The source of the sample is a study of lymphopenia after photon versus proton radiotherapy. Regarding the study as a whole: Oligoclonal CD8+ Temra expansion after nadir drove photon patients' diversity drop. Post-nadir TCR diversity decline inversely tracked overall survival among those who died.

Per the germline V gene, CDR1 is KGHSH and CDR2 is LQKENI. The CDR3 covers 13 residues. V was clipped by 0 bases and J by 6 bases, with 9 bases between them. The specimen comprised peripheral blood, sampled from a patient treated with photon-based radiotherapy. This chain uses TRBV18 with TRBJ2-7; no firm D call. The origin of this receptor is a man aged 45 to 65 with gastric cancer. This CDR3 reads CASSPPPLGEQYF. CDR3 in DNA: TGTGCCAGCTCACCACCTCCGCTCGGCGAGCAGTACTTC.